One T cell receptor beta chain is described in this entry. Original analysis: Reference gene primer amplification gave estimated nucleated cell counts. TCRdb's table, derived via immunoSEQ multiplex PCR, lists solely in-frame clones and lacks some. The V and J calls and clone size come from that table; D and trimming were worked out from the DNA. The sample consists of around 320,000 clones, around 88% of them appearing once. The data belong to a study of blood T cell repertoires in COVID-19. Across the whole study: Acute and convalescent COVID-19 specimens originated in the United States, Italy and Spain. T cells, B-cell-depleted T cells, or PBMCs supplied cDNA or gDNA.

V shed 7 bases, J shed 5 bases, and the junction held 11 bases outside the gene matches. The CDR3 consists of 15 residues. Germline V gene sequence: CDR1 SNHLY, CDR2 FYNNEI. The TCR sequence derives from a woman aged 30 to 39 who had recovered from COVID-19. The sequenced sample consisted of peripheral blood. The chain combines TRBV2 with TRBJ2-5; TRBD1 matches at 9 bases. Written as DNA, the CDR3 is TGTGCCAGCACGAGGAACAGGGGGCCCCAGGAGACCCAGTACTTC. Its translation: CASTRNRGPQETQYF.